The 5 T cell receptor beta chains in this list originate from one sample, sequenced in a study of T cell repertoires in cytomegalovirus infection. These receptors have no identified antigens. Via MiXCR, TCRdb re-called the reads, giving one row per CDR3 protein. The repertoire holds 350,000 to 400,000 distinct CDR3 sequences, with about 34% as singletons. The sequences come from cultured PBMCs, collected from culture after CMV antigen stimulation. The receptors shown here come from a human donor in good health (CMV status not recorded). Some clones in this sample may be carry-over from other donors' samples.

There are a few counts of this clonotype. The V call is TRBV2, the J call TRBJ2-1, with TRBD2 matching 15 bases. Trimming removed 4 bases from V and 4 bases from J; junction bases left unmatched: 5. CDR1 and CDR2 from the germline V gene are SNHLY and FYNNEI. The CDR3 runs 17 residues. The CDR3 loop is CASSGTSGRAFYNEQFF. Written as DNA, the CDR3 is TGTGCCAGCAGTGGGACTAGCGGGAGGGCCTTTTACAATGAGCAGTTCTTC.

The rearrangement joins TRBV5-1 to TRBJ2-1, with 12 bases fitting TRBD2. The trim removed 0 bases at V and 8 bases at J, leaving 3 bases unmatched. CDR3 length: 15 residues. The germline CDR1 and CDR2 sequences are SGHRS and YFSETQ. The CDR3 loop is CASSLGLAGVDEQFF. The CDR3 DNA reads TGCGCCAGCAGCTTGGGACTAGCGGGAGTGGATGAGCAGTTCTTC.

This sequence joins TRBV19 and TRBJ1-6; D might be TRBD1 (6 bases). V was clipped by 3 bases and J by 7 bases, with 16 bases between them. Germline V gives CDR1 LNHDA, CDR2 SQIVND (reference sequence). The CDR3 covers 16 residues. The CDR3 reads CASSIIQGSSNSPLHF. The CDR3 coding sequence is TGTGCCAGTAGTATTATCCAGGGGAGCTCCAATTCACCCCTCCACTTT.

V is TRBV19 and J is TRBJ1-1; 9 bases match TRBD1. The CDR3 is 15 amino acids. Trimming at V came to 2 bases and at J to 6 bases, leaving 7 bases not matched to a gene. Germline V gene data show CDR1 as LNHDA and CDR2 as SQIVND (reference sequence). CDR3 loop: CASSITPWTGAEAFF. The DNA of the CDR3 is TGTGCCAGTAGTATAACCCCTTGGACAGGGGCTGAAGCTTTCTTT.

The chain couples TRBV4-1 to TRBJ1-1; D call uncertain. Germline CDR1 reads MGHRA; CDR2 reads YSYEKL. The V end lost 5 bases, the J end lost 8 bases, and 9 bases lay between the germline ends. This CDR3 is 11 amino acids long. CDR3 bases: TGCGCCAGCAGCACTTACCACGAAGCTTTCTTT. It translates to CASSTYHEAFF.